The 17 T cell receptor beta chains below come from one sample, sequenced in a study of blood T cell repertoires in COVID-19. The protocol was immunoSEQ multiplex PCR, while the TCRdb copy is restricted to in-frame clones and leaves out a portion. This repertoire shows a few hundred thousand clones, 80% to 95% found once; its top ten account for more than 0.55%. The source material was PBMCs or T cells enriched from blood (not recorded which). The receptors shown here come from a man in his late teens or twenties who had recovered from COVID-19.

Worth noting for this clone: The sample carries other DNA sequences with the same CDR3. The chain uses TRBV5-1 and TRBJ2-3; 10 bases align to TRBD2. The CDR3 sequence is 14 residues long. Losses at the gene ends were 6 bases for V and 3 bases for J; bases not matched to a gene: 4. Germline V lookup: CDR1 SGHRS, CDR2 YFSETQ. This CDR3 is CASTLAGDTDTQYF. The CDR3 DNA reads as TGCGCCAGCACGCTAGCGGGAGATACAGATACGCAGTATTTT.

The chain is built from TRBV7-8 and TRBJ2-1; 11 bases are a match to TRBD2. The CDR3 has 17 residues. The V segment lost 5 bases and the J segment 0 bases; nucleotides outside the gene matches: 6. Germline V lookup: CDR1 SGHVS, CDR2 FQNEAQ. The CDR3 loop reads CASSRGLAGSSYNEQFF. The CDR3 nucleotides are TGTGCCAGCAGCCGCGGACTAGCGGGTAGCTCCTACAATGAGCAGTTCTTC.

This chain joins TRBV2 and TRBJ2-5; 9 bases agree with TRBD1. Germline CDR1 is SNHLY and CDR2 is FYNNEI. There are 15 residues in the CDR3. J was trimmed by 5 bases and V by 4 bases; bases with no gene match: 8. CDR3 bases: TGTGCCAGCAGTGGGGGACAGGGCTCCCAGGAGACCCAGTACTTC. Protein product: CASSGGQGSQETQYF.

The chain has TRBV11-2 and TRBJ2-7; 8 positions agree with TRBD1. Per germline, CDR1 SGHAT and CDR2 FQNNGV. The CDR3 length is 14 residues. After removal of 1 base from V and 4 bases from J, the junction contained 3 bases not matched to a gene. The CDR3 sequence: CASSLAGGPYEQYF. For the CDR3, the DNA is TGTGCCAGCAGCTTAGCAGGGGGCCCTTACGAGCAGTACTTC.

The chain employs TRBV7-9 and TRBJ1-2; 8 nucleotides match TRBD1. Per germline, CDR1 SEHNR and CDR2 FQNEAQ (reference sequence). V dropped 5 bases and J dropped 3; count of bases not matched to a gene: 11. The CDR3 contains 16 residues. CDR3 residues: CASSPGGLQGDYGYTF. In DNA form, the CDR3 reads TGTGCCAGCAGCCCCGGGGGGTTACAGGGGGACTATGGCTACACCTTC.

The rearrangement links TRBV6-1 to TRBJ1-6, with 8 bases lining up with TRBD1. Germline CDR1 MNHNS, CDR2 SASEGT. The CDR3 spans 18 residues. V lost 2 bases to trimming and J lost 11 bases; unmatched junction nucleotides: 17. The CDR3 coding sequence is TGTGCCAGCAGTGAACTAATCTTTGAAACAGGGGGTTCGACACCCCTCCACTTT. Residues: CASSELIFETGGSTPLHF.

The table lists this clone with a count of one. This sequence joins TRBV29-1 and TRBJ1-1; D not resolved. The length of the CDR3 is 13 residues. In germline, CDR1 is SQVTM, CDR2 ANQGSEA. The V end was cut by 6 bases, the J end by 0 bases, with 11 bases between. In nucleotides, the CDR3 is TGCAGCGTCCCAGCGCAAATGAACACTGAAGCTTTCTTT. It encodes CSVPAQMNTEAFF.

Points on this clone: The sample holds other DNA sequences that translate to the same CDR3. The rearrangement joins TRBV9 to TRBJ1-6, with D perhaps matching TRBD1 (6 bases). V shed 0 bases and J shed 7 bases, with 11 bases lying between them. CDR3 length: 15 amino acids. Germline V gives CDR1 SGDLS, CDR2 YYNGEE. The CDR3 coding sequence is TGTGCCAGCAGCGTAGGGCGTACAGGGAATTCACCCCTCCACTTT. As protein: CASSVGRTGNSPLHF.

CDR3 amino acids: CASSPTGEFLYGYTF. In nucleotides, the CDR3 is TGTGCCAGCTCACCCACGGGGGAGTTCCTCTATGGCTACACCTTC. V is TRBV18 and J is TRBJ1-2, with D possibly TRBD1 on 5 matching bases. Germline-derived CDR1 and CDR2 are KGHSH and LQKENI. Trimming took off 3 bases at V and 4 bases at J, with 15 bases between the two ends. CDR3 length: 15 amino acids.

The chain links TRBV28 to TRBJ1-1; 10 bases align to TRBD1. This CDR3 comprises 15 residues. Losses at the gene ends were 4 bases for V and 4 bases for J; bases not matched to a gene: 6. Germline CDR1 reads MDHEN; CDR2 reads SYDVKM. The CDR3 sequence is CASSSNGQGGTEAFF. The DNA of the CDR3 is TGTGCCAGCAGTTCGAATGGACAGGGGGGCACTGAAGCTTTCTTT.

This chain links TRBV5-4 with TRBJ1-6; tentatively, D is TRBD1 (5 bases). Germline V gene data show CDR1 as SGHNT and CDR2 as YYREEE (reference sequence). The V gene lost 7 bases and the J gene lost 5 bases, with 13 bases spanning the gap. The CDR3 spans 14 residues. Written as DNA, the CDR3 is TGTGCCAGCGGGTACAGGAATGATAATTCACCCCTCCACTTT. This sequence encodes CASGYRNDNSPLHF.

The rearrangement joins TRBV19 to TRBJ1-2; no reliable D call. CDR3 size: 13 residues. Trimming stripped 0 bases from V and 4 bases from J, with 6 bases between. From germline, CDR1 is LNHDA and CDR2 SQIVND (reference sequence). CDR3 bases: TGTGCCAGTAGTATAGATTCCTCCTATGGCTACACCTTC. Its protein is CASSIDSSYGYTF.

This chain links TRBV6-5 with TRBJ1-6, with D possibly TRBD1 on 6 matching bases. CDR3 length equals 14 residues. In germline, CDR1 is MNHEY, CDR2 SVGAGI. The V end was cut by 2 bases, the J end by 10 bases, with 12 bases between. Here the CDR3 DNA reads TGTGCCAGCAGTTACCGACAGGCATACTCACCCCTCCACTTT. It yields the protein CASSYRQAYSPLHF.

This chain joins TRBV30 and TRBJ2-1; unclear D gene. The CDR3 runs to 12 residues. Germline loops: CDR1 GTSNPN, CDR2 SVGIG (reference sequence). Deletions cut 0 bases from V and 7 bases from J, with 7 bases between. The CDR3 loop is CAWSVLSNEQFF. The CDR3 DNA sequence: TGTGCCTGGAGTGTACTCTCGAATGAGCAGTTCTTC.

The chain links TRBV30 to TRBJ2-7, with TRBD1 matching over 7 bases. CDR3 length equals 13 residues. V lost 4 bases to trimming and J lost 4 bases; unmatched junction nucleotides: 7. Germline CDR1 is GTSNPN and CDR2 is SVGIG (reference sequence). CDR3 in amino acids: CAWKRDRLYEQYF. The CDR3, as DNA: TGTGCCTGGAAAAGGGACAGACTTTACGAGCAGTACTTC.

The chain joins TRBV19 to TRBJ2-3, with 7 bases identical to TRBD2. The CDR3 sequence is 17 residues long. The germline V gene has CDR1 LNHDA and CDR2 SQIVND (reference sequence). V dropped 6 bases and J dropped 3; count of bases not matched to a gene: 15. CDR3 nucleotides: TGTGCCAGTAGGAAAAAATCCAGCGCGGGAGATACAGATACGCAGTATTTT. This codes for CASRKKSSAGDTDTQYF.

The V call is TRBV19, the J call TRBJ1-5; 8 positions agree with TRBD1. Germline CDR1 reads LNHDA; CDR2 reads SQIVND (reference sequence). V was clipped by 7 bases and J by 4 bases; unmatched bases: 9. This CDR3 contains 15 residues. The CDR3 is CASMGRGPWNQPQHF. The CDR3 DNA sequence: TGTGCCAGTATGGGCAGGGGGCCATGGAATCAGCCCCAGCATTTT.